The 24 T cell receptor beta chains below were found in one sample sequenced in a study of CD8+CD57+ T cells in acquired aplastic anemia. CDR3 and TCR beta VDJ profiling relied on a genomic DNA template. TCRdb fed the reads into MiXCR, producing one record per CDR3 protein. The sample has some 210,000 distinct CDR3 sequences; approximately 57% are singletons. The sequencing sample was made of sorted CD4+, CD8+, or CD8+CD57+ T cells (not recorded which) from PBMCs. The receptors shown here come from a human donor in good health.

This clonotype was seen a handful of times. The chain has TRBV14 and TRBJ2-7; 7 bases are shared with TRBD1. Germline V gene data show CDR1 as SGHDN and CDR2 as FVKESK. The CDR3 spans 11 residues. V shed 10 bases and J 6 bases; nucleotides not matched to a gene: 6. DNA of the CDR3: TGTGCCAACCGGACAGGCGGCGAGCAGTACTTC. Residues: CANRTGGEQYF.

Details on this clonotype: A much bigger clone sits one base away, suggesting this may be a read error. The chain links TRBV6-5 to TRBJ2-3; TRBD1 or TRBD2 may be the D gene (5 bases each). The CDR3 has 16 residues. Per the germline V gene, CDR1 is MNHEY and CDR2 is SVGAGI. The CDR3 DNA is TGTGCCAGCAGTTATAGTATGGGACCGAGCACAGGTACGCAGTATTTT. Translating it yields CASSYSMGPSTGTQYF.

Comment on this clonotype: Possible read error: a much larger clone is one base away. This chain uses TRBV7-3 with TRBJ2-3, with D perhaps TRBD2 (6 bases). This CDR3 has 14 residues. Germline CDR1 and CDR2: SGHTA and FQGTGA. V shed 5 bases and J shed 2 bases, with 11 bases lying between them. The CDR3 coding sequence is TGTGCCAGCAGCCCGGGACTCCCCACAGATACGCAGTATTTT. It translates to CASSPGLPTDTQYF. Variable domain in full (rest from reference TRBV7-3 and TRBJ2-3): GAGVSQTPSNKVTEKGKYVELRCDPISGHTALYWYRQSLGQGPEFLIYFQGTGAADDSGLPNDRFFAVRPEGSVSTLKIQRTERGDSAVYLCASSPGLPTDTQYFGPGTRLTVL.

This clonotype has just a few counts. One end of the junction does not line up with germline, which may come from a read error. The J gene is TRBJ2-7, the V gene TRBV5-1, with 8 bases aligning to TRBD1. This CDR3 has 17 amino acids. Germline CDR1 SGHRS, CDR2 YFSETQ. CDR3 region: CASSYQKTGAGSYGQYF. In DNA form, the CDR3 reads TGCGCCAGCAGCTATCAGAAGACAGGGGCCGGTTCCTACGGGCAGTACTTC.

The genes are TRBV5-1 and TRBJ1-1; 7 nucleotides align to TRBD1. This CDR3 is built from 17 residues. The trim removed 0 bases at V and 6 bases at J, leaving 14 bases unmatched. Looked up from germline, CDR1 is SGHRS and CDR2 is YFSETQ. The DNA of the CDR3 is TGCGCCAGCAGCTTGGGCCATAAAGAGGGGGCCGTAGCTGAAGCTTTCTTT. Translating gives CASSLGHKEGAVAEAFF.

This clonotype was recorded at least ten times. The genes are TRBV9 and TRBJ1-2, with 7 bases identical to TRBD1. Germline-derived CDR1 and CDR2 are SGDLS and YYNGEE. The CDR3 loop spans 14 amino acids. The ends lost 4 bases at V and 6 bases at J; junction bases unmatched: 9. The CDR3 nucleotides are TGTGCCAGCAGCTCGACGACAGGGATAAATGGCTACACCTTC. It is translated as CASSSTTGINGYTF.

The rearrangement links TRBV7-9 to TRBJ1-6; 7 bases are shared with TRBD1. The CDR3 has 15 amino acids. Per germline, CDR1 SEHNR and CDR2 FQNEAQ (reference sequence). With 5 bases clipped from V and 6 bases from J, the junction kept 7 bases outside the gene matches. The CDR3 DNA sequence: TGTGCCAGCAGCCGGACAGGATCTCTTAATTCACCCCTCCACTTT. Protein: CASSRTGSLNSPLHF. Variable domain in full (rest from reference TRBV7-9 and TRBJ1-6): DTGVSQNPRHKITKRGQNVTFRCDPISEHNRLYWYRQTLGQGPEFLTYFQNEAQLEKSRLLSDRFSAERPKGSFSTLEIQRTEQGDSAMYLCASSRTGSLNSPLHFGNGTRLTVT.

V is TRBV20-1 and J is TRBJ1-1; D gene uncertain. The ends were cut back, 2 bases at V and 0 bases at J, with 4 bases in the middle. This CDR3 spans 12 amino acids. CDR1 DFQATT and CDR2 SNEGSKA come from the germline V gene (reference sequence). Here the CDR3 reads CSARPLNTEAFF. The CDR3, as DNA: TGCAGTGCTAGACCGTTGAACACTGAAGCTTTCTTT.

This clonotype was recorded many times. CDR3 in amino acids: CASSFRGGETQYF. The CDR3 DNA follows: TGTGCCAGCAGCTTTCGGGGGGGAGAGACCCAGTACTTC. This sequence joins TRBV5-6 and TRBJ2-5; TRBD2 matches 8 bases. V dropped 2 bases and J dropped 4; count of bases not matched to a gene: 1. The CDR3 totals 13 residues. Germline V lookup: CDR1 SGHDT, CDR2 YYEEEE. Drawing the rest from reference TRBV5-6 and TRBJ2-5, the complete variable domain is DAGVTQSPTHLIKTRGQQVTLRCSPKSGHDTVSWYQQALGQGPQFIFQYYEEEERQRGNFPDRFSGHQFPNYSSELNVNALLLGDSALYLCASSFRGGETQYFGPGTRLLVL.

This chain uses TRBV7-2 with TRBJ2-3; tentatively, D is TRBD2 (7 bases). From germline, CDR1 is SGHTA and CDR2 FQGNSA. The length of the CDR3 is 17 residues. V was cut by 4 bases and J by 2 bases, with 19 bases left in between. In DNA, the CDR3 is TGTGCCAGCAGCTACCGGAGGGGGAGGGGGTACACAGATACGCAGTATTTT. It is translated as CASSYRRGRGYTDTQYF. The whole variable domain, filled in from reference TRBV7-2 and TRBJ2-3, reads GAGVSQSPSNKVTEKGKDVELRCDPISGHTALYWYRQSLGQGLEFLIYFQGNSAPDKSGLPSDRFSAERTGGSVSTLTIQRTQQEDSAVYLCASSYRRGRGYTDTQYFGPGTRLTVL.

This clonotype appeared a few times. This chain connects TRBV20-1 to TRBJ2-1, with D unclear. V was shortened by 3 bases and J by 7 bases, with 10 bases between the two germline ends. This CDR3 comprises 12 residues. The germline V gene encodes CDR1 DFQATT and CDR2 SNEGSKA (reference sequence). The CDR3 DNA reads TGCAGTGCTAGTGGGTGGGGTAATGAGCAGTTCTTC. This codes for CSASGWGNEQFF.

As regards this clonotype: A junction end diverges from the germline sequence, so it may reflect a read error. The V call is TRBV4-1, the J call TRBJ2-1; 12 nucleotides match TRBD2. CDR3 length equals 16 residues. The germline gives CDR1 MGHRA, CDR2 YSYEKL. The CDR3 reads CASSPVLAGGDNEQSF. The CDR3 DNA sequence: TGCGCCAGCAGCCCCGTACTAGCGGGGGGTGACAATGAGCAGTCCTTC.

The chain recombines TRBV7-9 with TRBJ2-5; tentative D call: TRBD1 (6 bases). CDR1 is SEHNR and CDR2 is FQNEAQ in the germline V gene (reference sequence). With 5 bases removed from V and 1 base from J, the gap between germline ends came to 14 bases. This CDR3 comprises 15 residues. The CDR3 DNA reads TGTGCCAGCAGCCAATGGGGGCAGTCCCAAGAGACCCAGTACTTC. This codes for CASSQWGQSQETQYF.

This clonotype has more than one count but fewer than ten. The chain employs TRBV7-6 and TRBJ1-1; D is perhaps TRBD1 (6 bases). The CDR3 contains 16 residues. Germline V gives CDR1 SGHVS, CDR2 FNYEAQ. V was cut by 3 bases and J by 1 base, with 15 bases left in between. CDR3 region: CASSLGWTDANTEAFF. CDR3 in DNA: TGTGCCAGCAGCTTGGGTTGGACAGATGCGAACACTGAAGCTTTCTTT.

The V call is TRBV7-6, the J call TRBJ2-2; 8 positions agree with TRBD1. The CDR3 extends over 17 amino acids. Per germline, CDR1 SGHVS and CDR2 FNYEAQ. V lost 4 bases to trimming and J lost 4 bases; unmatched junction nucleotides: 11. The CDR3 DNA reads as TGTGCCAGCAGCTCTGACAGGGGAGCCGCGAGCACCGGGGAGCTGTTTTTT. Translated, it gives CASSSDRGAASTGELFF.

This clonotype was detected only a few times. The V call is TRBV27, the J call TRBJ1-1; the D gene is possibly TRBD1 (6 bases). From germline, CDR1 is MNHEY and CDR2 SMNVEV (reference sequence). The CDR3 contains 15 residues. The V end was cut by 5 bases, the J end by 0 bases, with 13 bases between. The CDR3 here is CASSTLQGLNTEAFF. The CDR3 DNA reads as TGTGCCAGCAGTACACTACAGGGATTGAACACTGAAGCTTTCTTT.

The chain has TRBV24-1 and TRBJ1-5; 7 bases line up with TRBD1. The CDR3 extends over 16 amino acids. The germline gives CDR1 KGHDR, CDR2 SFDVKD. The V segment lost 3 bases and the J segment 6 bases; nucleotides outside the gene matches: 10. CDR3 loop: CATSDSGTDRGQPQHF. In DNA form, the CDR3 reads TGTGCCACCAGTGATAGCGGGACAGATCGGGGTCAGCCCCAGCATTTT.

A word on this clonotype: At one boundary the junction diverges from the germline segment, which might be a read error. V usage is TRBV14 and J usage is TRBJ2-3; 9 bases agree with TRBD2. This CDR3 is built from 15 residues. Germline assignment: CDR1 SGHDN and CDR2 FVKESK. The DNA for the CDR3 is TGTGCCAGCAGCCCGAGCGGGGGGCCCACAGATACGCACTATTTT. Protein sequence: CASSPSGGPTDTHYF. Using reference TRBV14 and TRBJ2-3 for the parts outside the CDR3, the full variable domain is EAGVTQFPSHSVIEKGQTVTLRCDPISGHDNLYWYRRVMGKEIKFLLHFVKESKQDESGMPNNRFLAERTGGTYSTLKVQPAELEDSGVYFCASSPSGGPTDTHYFGPGTRLTVL.

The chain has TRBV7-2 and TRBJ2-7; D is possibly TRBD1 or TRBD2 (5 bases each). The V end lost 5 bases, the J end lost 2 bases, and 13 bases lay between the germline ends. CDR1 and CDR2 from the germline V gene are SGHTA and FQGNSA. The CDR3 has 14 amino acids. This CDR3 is CASSGPGTPYEQYF. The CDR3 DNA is TGTGCCAGCAGCGGACCCGGGACCCCCTACGAGCAGTACTTC.

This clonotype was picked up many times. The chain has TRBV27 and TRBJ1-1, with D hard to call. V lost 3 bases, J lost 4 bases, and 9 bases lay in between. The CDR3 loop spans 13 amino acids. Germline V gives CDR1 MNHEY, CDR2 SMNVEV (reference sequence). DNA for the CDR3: TGTGCCAGCAGTTTGTCCGGATTCACTGAAGCTTTCTTT. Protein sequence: CASSLSGFTEAFF.

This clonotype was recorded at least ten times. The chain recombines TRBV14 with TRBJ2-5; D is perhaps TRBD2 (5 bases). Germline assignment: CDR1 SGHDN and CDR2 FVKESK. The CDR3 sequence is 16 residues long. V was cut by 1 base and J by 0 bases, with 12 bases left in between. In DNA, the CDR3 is TGTGCCAGCAGCCAAGTTAGCGCCCGGTACCAAGAGACCCAGTACTTC. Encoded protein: CASSQVSARYQETQYF.

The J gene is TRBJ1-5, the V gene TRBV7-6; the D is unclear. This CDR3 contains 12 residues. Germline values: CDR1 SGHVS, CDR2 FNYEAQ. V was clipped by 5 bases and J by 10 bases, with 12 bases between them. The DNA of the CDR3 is TGTGCCAGCAGCACGCTTACAGATCCCCAGCATTTT. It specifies CASSTLTDPQHF.

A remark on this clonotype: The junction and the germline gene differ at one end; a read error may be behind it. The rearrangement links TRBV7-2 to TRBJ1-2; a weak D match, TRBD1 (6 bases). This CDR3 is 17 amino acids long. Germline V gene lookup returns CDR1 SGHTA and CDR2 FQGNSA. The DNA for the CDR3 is TGTGCCAACAGCTTAGAGCACACAGGGTCTATAGGCTATGGCTACACCTTC. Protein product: CANSLEHTGSIGYGYTF. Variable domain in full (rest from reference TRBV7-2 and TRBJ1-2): GAGVSQSPSNKVTEKGKDVELRCDPISGHTALYWYRQSLGQGLEFLIYFQGNSAPDKSGLPSDRFSAERTGGSVSTLTIQRTQQEDSAVYLCANSLEHTGSIGYGYTFGSGTRLTVV.

Here the CDR3 DNA reads TGTGCCAGTAGTATAGGAACGGATGAGCAGTACTTC. Encoded protein: CASSIGTDEQYF. The rearrangement uses TRBV19 and TRBJ2-7; D remains ambiguous. The germline V and J ends were trimmed by 1 base and 7 bases, with 8 bases remaining between them. The CDR3 runs to 12 residues. CDR1 and CDR2 (germline): LNHDA, SQIVND (reference sequence).